The sequence of this T cell receptor beta chain was determined in a study of T cell repertoires in cytomegalovirus infection. Study observations and caveats: Of the TCR beta families, the public ones yielded a cumulative frequency that identified carriers of CMV plus the relevant HLA. The ex vivo response showed dominance by HLA-C-restricted CMV-specific TCR beta clonotypes.

This clonotype came up a few times. Its antigen is currently unknown. TCRdb reprocessed the reads via MiXCR and lists one record per CDR3 protein. The data contain about 300,000 distinct CDR3 sequences, roughly 9.3% of them singletons. This clonotype was sampled from a human donor in good health (CMV status not recorded). Some clones in this sample may be carry-over from other donors' samples. Sample: PBMCs.

CDR3 loop: CASSFVRGIYNEQFF. DNA for the CDR3: TGTGCCAGCAGTTTTGTCCGGGGCATCTACAATGAGCAGTTCTTC. This chain joins TRBV12-3 or TRBV12-4 and TRBJ2-1; tentatively, D is TRBD1 or TRBD2 (5 bases each). Trimming took 3 bases from V and 3 from J, leaving 12 bases between them. The CDR3 spans 15 residues.